The 18 T cell receptor beta chains below were found in one sample sequenced in a study of CD8 T cells in ankylosing spondylitis. Overall study findings and caveats: Roughly eight highly homologous variants made up a TCR beta motif that seemed to typify ankylosing spondylitis blood.

Which antigens these TCRs recognize remains unknown. TCRdb independently ran MiXCR on the 5' RACE reads; one entry per CDR3 protein. The sample has fewer than 250,000 distinct CDR3 sequences; 15% to 20% are singletons. Sequenced: blood, either unsorted or a sorted T cell fraction (not recorded which). Every receptor here comes from a male donor with ankylosing spondylitis.

V is TRBV29-1 and J is TRBJ1-2; a weak D match, TRBD1 (6 bases). Trimming stripped 6 bases from V and 0 bases from J, with 14 bases between. Germline assignment: CDR1 SQVTM and CDR2 ANQGSEA. The CDR3 is 14 amino acids. The CDR3 sequence is CSVDTGLANYGYTF. In DNA form, the CDR3 reads TGCAGCGTGGATACAGGGCTAGCTAACTATGGCTACACCTTC.

This clonotype occurred many times. The CDR3 DNA follows: TGCGCCAGCAGCCAACACAGGGACGCCAGTCAGCCCCAGCATTTT. Amino acid sequence: CASSQHRDASQPQHF. This chain joins TRBV4-1 and TRBJ1-5, with D maybe TRBD1 (6 bases). The CDR3 runs to 15 residues. The germline gives CDR1 MGHRA, CDR2 YSYEKL. V was clipped by 2 bases and J by 6 bases, with 14 bases between them.

The rearrangement uses TRBV6-2 or TRBV6-3 and TRBJ2-5, with D perhaps TRBD2 (6 bases). CDR1 is MNHEY, CDR2 SVGEGT, per germline. Deletions cut 2 bases from V and 3 bases from J, with 19 bases between. This CDR3 region has 17 residues. CDR3 in amino acids: CASSYGFVAASKETQYF. The DNA for the CDR3 is TGTGCCAGCAGTTACGGGTTTGTAGCGGCAAGTAAAGAGACCCAGTACTTC.

The sample holds a few counts of this clonotype. Its ends do not fully match the called genes, so a read error is possible. This chain links TRBV7-7 with TRBJ2-7; tentatively, D is TRBD1 or TRBD2 (5 bases each). The CDR3 covers 12 residues. From germline, CDR1 is SSHAT and CDR2 FNYEAQ (reference sequence). CDR3 bases: TGTGCTAGCAGCTTGGTAATGAGGGACGAGTATTTC. It translates to CASSLVMRDEYF.

This clonotype occurred a few times. The chain links TRBV19 to TRBJ2-7; 9 nucleotides match TRBD1. V was clipped by 4 bases and J by 4 bases; unmatched bases: 5. CDR1 LNHDA and CDR2 SQIVND come from the germline V gene (reference sequence). The CDR3 has 14 residues. CDR3 DNA: TGTGCCAGTAGTACAACAGGGGGCGGATACGAGCAGTACTTC. It encodes CASSTTGGGYEQYF.

The chain recombines TRBV4-3 with TRBJ2-7; 8 nucleotides line up with TRBD2. Losses at the gene ends were 0 bases for V and 6 bases for J; bases not matched to a gene: 10. CDR1 and CDR2 (germline): LGHNA, YSLEER. The CDR3 is 16 residues long. DNA for the CDR3: TGCGCCAGCAGCCAAGATAGAGGAGGACTAGCCTCCGAGCAGTACTTC. This encodes CASSQDRGGLASEQYF.

This clonotype is a singleton in its sample. The chain joins TRBV5-4 to TRBJ2-1; 9 nucleotides align to TRBD1. The CDR3 runs to 16 residues. In germline, CDR1 is SGHNT, CDR2 YYREEE (reference sequence). The trim removed 4 bases at V and 3 bases at J, leaving 8 bases unmatched. CDR3 in DNA: TGTGCCAGCAGCCCGTGGACAGGGGAACTCTACAATGAGCAGTTCTTC. This encodes CASSPWTGELYNEQFF.

This clonotype was counted between two and nine times. The rearrangement links TRBV20-1 to TRBJ2-2; the match to TRBD2 covers 11 bases. Germline CDR1 is DFQATT and CDR2 is SNEGSKA (reference sequence). The CDR3 length is 15 residues. The ends lost 0 bases at V and 6 bases at J; junction bases unmatched: 3. In DNA form, the CDR3 reads TGCAGTGCTAGAGATTTACTAGCGGGGGCCGGGGAGCTGTTTTTT. It specifies CSARDLLAGAGELFF.

The rearrangement uses TRBV11-2 and TRBJ2-1; perhaps TRBD2 as D (5 bases). The CDR3 spans 16 residues. Germline lookup yields CDR1 SGHAT and CDR2 FQNNGV. V was pared by 4 bases and J by 6 bases, with 19 bases between. This CDR3 is CASSSYAEETGNEQFF. CDR3 nucleotide sequence: TGTGCCAGCAGCTCGTACGCGGAGGAGACTGGCAATGAGCAGTTCTTC.

This clonotype appeared a few times. The rearrangement uses TRBV9 and TRBJ1-3; tentatively, D is TRBD1 (5 bases). In germline, CDR1 is SGDLS, CDR2 YYNGEE. The V end lost 0 bases, the J end lost 4 bases, and 11 bases lay between the germline ends. The CDR3 totals 15 residues. The CDR3 is CASSVGGDAGNTIYF. The CDR3 bases are TGTGCCAGCAGCGTAGGCGGGGACGCGGGAAACACCATATATTTT.

A few counts support this clonotype. The chain is built from TRBV5-1 and TRBJ2-2; D may be TRBD1 or TRBD2 (6 bases each). With 6 bases removed from V and 6 bases from J, the gap between germline ends came to 15 bases. Germline CDR1 SGHRS, CDR2 YFSETQ. This CDR3 contains 14 residues. CDR3 DNA sequence: TGCGCCAGCACCCTGGAGGGGGTACCCGGGGAGCTGTTTTTT. It specifies CASTLEGVPGELFF.

This clonotype has more than one count but fewer than ten. The V call is TRBV11-2, the J call TRBJ1-5; possible D gene TRBD1, 6 bases. Germline CDR1 reads SGHAT; CDR2 reads FQNNGV. CDR3 size: 13 residues. The V gene lost 3 bases and the J gene lost 9 bases, with 12 bases spanning the gap. This chain's CDR3 is CASSLGAGSPQHF. The DNA of the CDR3 is TGTGCCAGCAGCTTGGGGGCCGGGTCGCCCCAGCATTTT.

The chain carries TRBV27 and TRBJ1-5, with a tentative D call TRBD1 (5 bases). The CDR3 consists of 16 residues. Between the trimmed V and J ends, which lost 5 bases and 0 bases, there was a span of 14 bases. Per germline, CDR1 MNHEY and CDR2 SMNVEV (reference sequence). The CDR3 is CASSASGQYSNQPQHF. CDR3 DNA: TGTGCCAGCAGTGCTAGTGGACAATATAGCAATCAGCCCCAGCATTTT.

The chain employs TRBV16 and TRBJ1-5; no clear D. Germline-derived CDR1 and CDR2 are KGHSY and FQNENV. Trimming took off 2 bases at V and 4 bases at J, with 6 bases between the two ends. The CDR3 has 13 amino acids. The CDR3 nucleotides read TGTGCCAGCAGCCAAGATTTTAATCAGCCCCAGCATTTT. Translated, it gives CASSQDFNQPQHF.

The chain joins TRBV20-1 to TRBJ2-7; D uncertain. V gave up 4 bases and J gave up 6 bases, with 16 bases separating them. The CDR3 runs to 13 residues. Germline V gene sequence: CDR1 DFQATT, CDR2 SNEGSKA (reference sequence). CDR3 loop: CSAKVSPWLEQYF. Here the CDR3 DNA reads TGCAGTGCTAAGGTCAGCCCGTGGCTCGAGCAGTACTTC.

This clonotype was recorded a few times. The rearrangement uses TRBV29-1 and TRBJ2-7; weak D call: TRBD1 (6 bases). This CDR3 is built from 13 residues. The V end lost 6 bases, the J end lost 3 bases, and 15 bases lay between the germline ends. Germline values: CDR1 SQVTM, CDR2 ANQGSEA. CDR3 protein: CSVGWGPNYEQYF. The CDR3 nucleotides are TGCAGCGTGGGGTGGGGGCCTAACTACGAGCAGTACTTC.

This clonotype was seen more than once but under ten times. The rearrangement uses TRBV27 and TRBJ1-2; a possible D gene is TRBD1 (6 bases). Per germline, CDR1 MNHEY and CDR2 SMNVEV (reference sequence). The CDR3 has 13 residues. V gave up 11 bases and J gave up 2 bases, with 15 bases separating them. In DNA form, the CDR3 reads TGTGCCTCCGGAGGAGGGGGAAACTATGGCTACACCTTC. It translates to CASGGGGNYGYTF.

This clonotype showed up just a few times. The chain has TRBV6-2 or TRBV6-3 and TRBJ1-2; D gene uncertain. From germline, CDR1 is MNHEY and CDR2 SVGEGT. This CDR3 is built from 15 residues. Trimming shortened V by 2 bases and J by 2 bases, and 12 bases separated the two germline ends. Here the CDR3 DNA reads TGTGCCAGCAGTTACGATGCACCTCTCAACTATGGCTACACCTTC. Translated: CASSYDAPLNYGYTF.